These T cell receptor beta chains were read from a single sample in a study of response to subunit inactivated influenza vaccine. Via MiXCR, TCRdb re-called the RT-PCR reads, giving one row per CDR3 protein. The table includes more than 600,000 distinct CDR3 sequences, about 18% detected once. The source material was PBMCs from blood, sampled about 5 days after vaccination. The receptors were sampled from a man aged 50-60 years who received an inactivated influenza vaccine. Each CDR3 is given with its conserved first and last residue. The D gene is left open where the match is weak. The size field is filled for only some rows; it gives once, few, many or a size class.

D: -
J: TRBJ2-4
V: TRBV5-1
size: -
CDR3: CASSRGTSKNIQYF
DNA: TGCGCCAGCAGCCGCGGGACTTCCAAAAACATTCAGTACTTC

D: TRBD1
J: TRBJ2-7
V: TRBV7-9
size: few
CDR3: CASSLEPGGIVNEQYF
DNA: TGTGCCAGCAGCTTAGAGCCAGGGGGAATAGTCAACGAGCAGTACTTC

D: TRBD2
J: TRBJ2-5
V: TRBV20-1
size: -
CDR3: CSARDLAGGPRETQYF
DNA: TGCAGTGCTAGGGATTTAGCGGGAGGGCCGCGGGAGACCCAGTACTTC

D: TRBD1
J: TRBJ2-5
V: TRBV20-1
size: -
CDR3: CSPRGGQVKETQYF
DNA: TGCAGTCCGAGAGGGGGACAGGTGAAAGAGACCCAGTACTTC

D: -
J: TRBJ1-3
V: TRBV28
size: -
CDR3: CASSLSAGPLGNTIYF
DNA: TGTGCCAGCAGTTTGAGCGCTGGGCCGCTTGGAAACACCATATATTTT

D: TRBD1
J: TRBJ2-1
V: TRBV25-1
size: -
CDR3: CASMGQGFYNEQFF
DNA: TGTGCCAGCATGGGACAGGGATTTTACAATGAGCAGTTCTTC

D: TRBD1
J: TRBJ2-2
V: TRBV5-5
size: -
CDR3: CASSLVQGAYGELFF
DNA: TGTGCCAGCAGCTTGGTTCAGGGGGCTTACGGGGAGCTGTTTTTT

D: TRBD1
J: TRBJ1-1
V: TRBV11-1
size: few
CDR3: CASSLATGQGSTEAFF
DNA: TGTGCCAGCAGCTTAGCGACTGGACAGGGGAGCACTGAAGCTTTCTTT

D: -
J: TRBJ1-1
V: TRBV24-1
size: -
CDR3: CATSDGRGAFF
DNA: TGTGCCACCAGTGACGGGAGAGGAGCTTTCTTT

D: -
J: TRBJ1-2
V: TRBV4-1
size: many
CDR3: CASSQDDIPNYGYTF
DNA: TGCGCCAGCAGCCAAGACGATATTCCTAACTATGGCTACACCTTC

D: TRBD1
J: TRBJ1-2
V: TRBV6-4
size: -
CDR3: CASSPTGVGGYTF
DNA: TGTGCCAGCAGTCCGACAGGGGTGGGAGGCTACACCTTC

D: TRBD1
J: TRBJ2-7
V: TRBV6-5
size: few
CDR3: CASSYAPIGDRYYEQYF
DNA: TGTGCCAGCAGTTACGCCCCTATAGGGGACAGATACTACGAGCAGTACTTC

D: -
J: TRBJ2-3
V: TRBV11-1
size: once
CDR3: CASSFTSRDTQYF
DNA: TGTGCCAGCAGCTTTACAAGCCGGGATACGCAGTATTTT

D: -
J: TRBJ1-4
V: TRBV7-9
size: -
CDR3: CASSLRQVANEKLFF
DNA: TGTGCCAGCAGCCTAAGACAGGTTGCTAATGAAAAACTGTTTTTT

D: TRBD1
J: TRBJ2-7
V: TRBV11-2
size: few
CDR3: CASSLELQGRRAYEQYF
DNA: TGTGCCAGCAGCTTAGAATTACAGGGGAGAAGGGCCTACGAGCAGTACTTC

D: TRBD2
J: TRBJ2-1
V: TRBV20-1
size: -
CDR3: CSGSSGTSGIYNEQFF
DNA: TGCAGTGGCTCGTCCGGGACTAGCGGGATCTACAATGAGCAGTTCTTC

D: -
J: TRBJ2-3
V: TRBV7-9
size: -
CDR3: CASSAKDTQYF
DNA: TGTGCCAGCAGCGCTAAAGATACGCAGTATTTT

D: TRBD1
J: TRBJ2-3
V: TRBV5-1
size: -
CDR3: CASSIRDGDRGTDTQYF
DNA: TGCGCCAGCAGCATCAGGGATGGGGACAGGGGCACAGATACGCAGTATTTT

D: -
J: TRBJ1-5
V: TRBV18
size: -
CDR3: CASSPQAINQPQHF
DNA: TGTGCCAGCTCACCACAGGCGATCAATCAGCCCCAGCATTTT

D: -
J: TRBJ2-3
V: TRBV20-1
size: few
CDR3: CSANDLDTDTQYF
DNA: TGCAGTGCTAACGACTTAGACACAGATACGCAGTATTTT

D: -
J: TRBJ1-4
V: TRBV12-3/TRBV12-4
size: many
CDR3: CASSLEQAATNEKLFF
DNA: TGTGCCAGCAGTTTAGAGCAGGCCGCAACTAATGAAAAACTGTTTTTT

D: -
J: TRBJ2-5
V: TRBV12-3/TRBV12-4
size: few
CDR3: CASSSGWGTQYF
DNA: TGTGCCAGCAGCTCCGGATGGGGGACCCAGTACTTC

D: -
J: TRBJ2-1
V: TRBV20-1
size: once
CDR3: CSAWVSRNNEQFF
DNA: TGCAGTGCTTGGGTCAGTCGCAACAATGAGCAGTTCTTC

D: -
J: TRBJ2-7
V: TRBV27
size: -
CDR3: CASSLSGDISSQAEQYF
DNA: TGTGCCAGCAGTTTATCGGGGGATATTTCTTCCCAGGCCGAGCAGTACTTC

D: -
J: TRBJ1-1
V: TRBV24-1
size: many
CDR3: CATSAGNTEAFF
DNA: TGTGCCACCAGTGCCGGTAACACTGAAGCTTTCTTT

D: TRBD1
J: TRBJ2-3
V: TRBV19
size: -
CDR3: CASSVLGQGFTDTQYF
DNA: TGTGCCAGTAGCGTCCTAGGACAGGGTTTCACAGATACGCAGTATTTT

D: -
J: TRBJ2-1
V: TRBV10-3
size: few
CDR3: CATNTGGNEQFF
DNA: TGTGCCACCAACACTGGGGGGAATGAGCAGTTCTTC

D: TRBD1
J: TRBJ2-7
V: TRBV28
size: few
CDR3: CASSLGRGPKGSYEQYF
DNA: TGTGCCAGCAGTTTGGGCAGGGGGCCCAAGGGCTCCTACGAGCAGTACTTC

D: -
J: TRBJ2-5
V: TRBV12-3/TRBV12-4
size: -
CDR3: CASSLKQEKTQYF
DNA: TGTGCCAGCAGTTTAAAGCAGGAGAAGACCCAGTACTTC

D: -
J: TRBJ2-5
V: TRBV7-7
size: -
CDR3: CASSRTDKETQYF
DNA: TGTGCTAGCAGCCGGACAGACAAAGAGACCCAGTACTTC

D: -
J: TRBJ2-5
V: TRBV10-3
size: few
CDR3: CAISELPQETQYF
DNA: TGTGCCATCAGTGAGTTACCACAAGAGACCCAGTACTTC

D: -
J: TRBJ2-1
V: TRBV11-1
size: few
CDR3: CASSQTRWGTASYNEQFF
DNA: TGTGCCAGCAGCCAGACCCGGTGGGGGACGGCTTCCTACAATGAGCAGTTCTTC

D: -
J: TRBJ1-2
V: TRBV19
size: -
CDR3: CASSEEGSFGYTF
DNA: TGTGCCAGTAGTGAAGAGGGAAGTTTTGGCTACACCTTC

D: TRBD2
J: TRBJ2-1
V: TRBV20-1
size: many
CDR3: CSAMLAGVRANEQFF
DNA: TGCAGTGCTATGCTTGCGGGGGTGAGGGCCAATGAGCAGTTCTTC

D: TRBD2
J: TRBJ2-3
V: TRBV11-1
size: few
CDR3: CASSHTGLANPSTDTQYF
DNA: TGTGCCAGCAGCCACACGGGACTAGCGAACCCTAGCACAGATACGCAGTATTTT

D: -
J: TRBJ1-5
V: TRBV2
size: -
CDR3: CASSPGYRQPQHF
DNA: TGTGCCAGCAGTCCAGGGTATCGTCAGCCCCAGCATTTT

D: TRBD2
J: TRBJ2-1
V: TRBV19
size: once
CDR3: CASSLTSGSHIEQFF
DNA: TGTGCCAGTAGTTTGACTAGCGGGAGTCACATTGAGCAGTTCTTC

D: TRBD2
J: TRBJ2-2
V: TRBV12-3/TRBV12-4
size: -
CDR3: CASSFAAGGSGELFF
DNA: TGTGCCAGCAGTTTCGCGGCGGGGGGTTCCGGGGAGCTGTTTTTT

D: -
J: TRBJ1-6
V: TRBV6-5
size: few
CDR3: CASSYSSQGPSYNSPLHF
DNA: TGTGCCAGCAGTTACTCATCGCAGGGGCCGTCGTATAATTCACCCCTCCACTTT

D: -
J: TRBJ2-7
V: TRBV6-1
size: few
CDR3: CASSDFPKAYEQYF
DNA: TGTGCCAGCAGTGACTTCCCGAAAGCCTACGAGCAGTACTTC

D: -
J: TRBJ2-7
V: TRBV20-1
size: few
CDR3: CSARSVRISYEQYF
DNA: TGCAGTGCTAGATCGGTAAGGATCTCCTACGAGCAGTACTTC